Below, 8 T cell receptor beta chains from the same sample are listed, as sequenced in a study of blood T cell repertoires in COVID-19. Sequencing was performed with immunoSEQ multiplex PCR; in TCRdb, only in-frame clones are kept and a portion is missing. The data hold over 200,000 clones, with roughly 88% observed a single time. The specimen was peripheral blood. These receptors all come from a man between 18 and 29 years old with active or convalescent COVID-19.

The gene calls are TRBV5-1 and TRBJ1-1; 9 nucleotides line up with TRBD1. The CDR3 is 16 amino acids. V lost 0 bases to trimming and J lost 5 bases; unmatched junction nucleotides: 8. Germline lookup yields CDR1 SGHRS and CDR2 YFSETQ. The CDR3 DNA follows: TGCGCCAGCAGCTTGGAGGGCGGGACAGGGCCTACTGAAGCTTTCTTT. This sequence encodes CASSLEGGTGPTEAFF.

V is TRBV30 and J is TRBJ2-7; D is undetermined. The CDR3 has 11 amino acids. V was trimmed by 0 bases and J by 6 bases, leaving 6 bases between them. Germline V gene sequence: CDR1 GTSNPN, CDR2 SVGIG (reference sequence). CDR3 nucleotide sequence: TGTGCCTGGAGTGTTAGGAGCGAGCAGTACTTC. Translation gives CAWSVRSEQYF.

Here the CDR3 reads CASSLEGTGAKFF. CDR3 DNA: TGTGCCAGCAGCTTGGAGGGGACAGGGGCAAAGTTCTTC. The chain is built from TRBV5-4 and TRBJ2-1; 10 bases are a match to TRBD1. J gave up 14 bases and V 0 bases, and 5 bases lay outside the gene matches. Germline CDR1 and CDR2: SGHNT and YYREEE (reference sequence). The CDR3 has 13 residues.

The V call is TRBV5-1, the J call TRBJ1-1, with TRBD1 identical over 9 bases. The CDR3 runs to 14 residues. CDR1 and CDR2 from the germline V gene are SGHRS and YFSETQ. V lost 3 bases, J lost 6 bases, and 6 bases stayed unmatched. The CDR3 loop is CASSWGQGAAEAFF. The DNA for the CDR3 is TGCGCCAGCAGCTGGGGACAGGGAGCGGCTGAAGCTTTCTTT.

Concerning this clone: One end of the junction does not line up with germline, which may come from a read error. The chain couples TRBV28 to TRBJ2-1, with 12 bases matching TRBD2. The CDR3 contains 14 residues. CDR1 and CDR2 from the germline V gene are MDHEN and SYDVKM. CDR3 in DNA: TGTGCCAGCAGTCTAGCGGGAGGGTACAGTGAGCAGTTCTTC. Protein: CASSLAGGYSEQFF. Looking up the rest from reference TRBV28 and TRBJ2-1 gives the full variable domain: DVKVTQSSRYLVKRTGEKVFLECVQDMDHENMFWYRQDPGLGLRLIYFSYDVKMKEKGDIPEGYSVSREKKERFSLILESASTNQTSMYLCASSLAGGYSEQFFGPGTRLTVL.

The chain employs TRBV2 and TRBJ1-2; weak D call: TRBD1 (6 bases). V was trimmed by 4 bases and J by 6 bases, leaving 15 bases between them. This CDR3 is built from 14 residues. CDR1 and CDR2 (germline): SNHLY, FYNNEI. CDR3 region: CASSAEQGSHGYTF. In DNA, the CDR3 is TGTGCCAGCAGTGCCGAACAGGGATCCCATGGCTACACCTTC.

This sequence joins TRBV7-9 and TRBJ2-1; a weak D match, TRBD2 (5 bases). Germline CDR1 and CDR2: SEHNR and FQNEAQ (reference sequence). V lost 10 bases, J lost 4 bases, and 14 bases lay in between. The CDR3 has 13 amino acids. The CDR3 loop is CAITYTGYNEQFF. CDR3 bases: TGTGCCATCACTTATACGGGATACAATGAGCAGTTCTTC.

The rearrangement joins TRBV15 to TRBJ2-2, with 7 bases lining up with TRBD1. The CDR3 length is 22 residues. Trimming removed 3 bases from V and 5 bases from J; junction bases left unmatched: 27. The V gene's germline CDR1 is LNHNV and CDR2 YYDKDF (reference sequence). This CDR3 is CATSSAIGPGFTGTAGTGELFF. In nucleotides, the CDR3 is TGTGCCACCAGCAGTGCCATCGGCCCAGGGTTCACCGGGACAGCTGGTACCGGGGAGCTGTTTTTT. Looking up the rest from reference TRBV15 and TRBJ2-2 gives the full variable domain: DAMVIQNPRYQVTQFGKPVTLSCSQTLNHNVMYWYQQKSSQAPKLLFHYYDKDFNNEADTPDNFQSRRPNTSFCFLDIRSPGLGDTAMYLCATSSAIGPGFTGTAGTGELFFGEGSRLTVL.